The 4 T cell receptor beta chains given below trace back to one sample, sequenced in a study of T cells in women clearing cervical HPV infection. The method was immunoSEQ multiplex PCR; TCRdb's version includes in-frame clones alone and lacks a portion of them. Its table records about 23,000 clones. Sequenced input: blood buffy coat. These TCRs come from a woman aged 18 to 75 with a cervical HPV16 infection that either progressed to CIN3+ or cleared (not recorded which).

A remark on this clone: The read falls 3 residues short of the CDR3 end, and the missing part is taken from the germline J gene. The chain couples TRBV5-1 to TRBJ2-1; TRBD2 agrees at 9 bases. The CDR3 sequence is 17 residues long. Losses at the gene ends were 0 bases for V and 0 bases for J; bases not matched to a gene: 4. Germline CDR1 SGHRS, CDR2 YFSETQ. The sequenced part of the CDR3 DNA is TGCGCCAGCAGCTTGGGACTAGCGGTAAACTCCTACAATGAG. This sequence encodes CASSLGLAVNSYNE. The full-length CDR3 reads as CASSLGLAVNSYNEQFF.

Of note for this clone: The read ends 3 residues shy of where the CDR3 ends; the end is completed using the germline J gene. The rearrangement joins TRBV6-2 or TRBV6-3 to TRBJ1-5; 7 bases are a match to TRBD1. This CDR3 spans 17 amino acids. Germline CDR1 MNHEY, CDR2 SVGEGT. After removal of 6 bases from V and 4 bases from J, the junction contained 15 bases not matched to a gene. The DNA read from the CDR3 is TGTGCCAGCAGATTGGCGGGGACAGAAGGTATTAATCAGCCC. Protein: CASRLAGTEGINQP. The whole CDR3 region reads CASRLAGTEGINQPQHF.

CDR3 DNA (partial): TGCAGTGCTAGCTCCGGGACTAGCGTCTACAATGAG. As protein: CSASSGTSVYNE. The CDR3 as a whole reads CSASSGTSVYNEQFF. The V gene is TRBV20-1, the J gene TRBJ2-1; TRBD2 aligns across 10 bases. The CDR3 extends 3 residues past the end of the read, so its final part is completed from the germline J gene. The CDR3 extends over 15 amino acids. V lost 3 bases, J lost 3 bases, and 5 bases stayed unmatched. From germline, CDR1 is DFQATT and CDR2 SNEGSKA (reference sequence).

With regard to this clone: The read gets to within 3 residues of the CDR3 end, and the germline J gene fills in the rest. The chain combines TRBV2 with TRBJ2-2; 9 bases align to TRBD2. Germline CDR1 SNHLY, CDR2 FYNNEI. This CDR3 region has 14 residues. V lost 6 bases, J lost 6 bases, and 5 bases stayed unmatched. The CDR3 reads CASRGTSHPGELFF. CDR3 bases read: TGTGCCAGCAGGGGGACTAGCCACCCCGGGGAG.